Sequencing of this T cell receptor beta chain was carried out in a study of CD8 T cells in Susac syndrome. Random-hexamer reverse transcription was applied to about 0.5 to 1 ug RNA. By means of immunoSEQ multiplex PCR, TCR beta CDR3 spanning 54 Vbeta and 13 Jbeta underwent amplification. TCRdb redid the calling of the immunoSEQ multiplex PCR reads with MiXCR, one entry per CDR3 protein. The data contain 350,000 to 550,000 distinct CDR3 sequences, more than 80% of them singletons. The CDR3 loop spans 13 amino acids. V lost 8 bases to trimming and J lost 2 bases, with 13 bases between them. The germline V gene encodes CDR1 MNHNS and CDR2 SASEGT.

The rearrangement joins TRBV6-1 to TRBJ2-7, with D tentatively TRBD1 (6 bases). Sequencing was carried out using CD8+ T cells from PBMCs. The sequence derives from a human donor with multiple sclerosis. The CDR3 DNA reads TGTGCCAGCGGATGGGACACCGCCTACGAGCAGTACTTC. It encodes CASGWDTAYEQYF.